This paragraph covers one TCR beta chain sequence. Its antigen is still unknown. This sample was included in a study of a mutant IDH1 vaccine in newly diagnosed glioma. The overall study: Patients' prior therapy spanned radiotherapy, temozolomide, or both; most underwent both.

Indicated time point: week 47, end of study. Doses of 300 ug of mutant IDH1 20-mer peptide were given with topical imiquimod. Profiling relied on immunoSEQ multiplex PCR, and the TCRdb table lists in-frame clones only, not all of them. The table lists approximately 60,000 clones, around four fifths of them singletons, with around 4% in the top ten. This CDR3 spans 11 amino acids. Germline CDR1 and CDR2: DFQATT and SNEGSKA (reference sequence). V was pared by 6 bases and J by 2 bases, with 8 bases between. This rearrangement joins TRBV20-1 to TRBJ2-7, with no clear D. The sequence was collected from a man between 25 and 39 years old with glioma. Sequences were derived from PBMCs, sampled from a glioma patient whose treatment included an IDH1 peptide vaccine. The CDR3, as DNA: TGCAGTGCGTATGAAGCCTACGAGCAGTACTTC. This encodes CSAYEAYEQYF.